Following are 29 T cell receptor beta chains from one sample sequenced in a study of T cell repertoires in cytomegalovirus infection. TCRdb re-called the reads with MiXCR, one entry per CDR3 protein. Counted here are around 43,000 distinct CDR3 sequences, approximately 22% occurring once; the ten biggest clones make up approximately 17%. Their antigen targets remain unknown. The sample comprised PBMCs, sequenced either directly or after in vitro stimulation (not recorded which). These receptors all come from a human donor in good health (CMV status not recorded). Some clones in this sample may be carry-over from other donors' samples.

V is TRBV2 and J is TRBJ1-2; unclear D gene. Trimming left V 6 bases short and J 7 bases short, with 6 bases between. CDR1 and CDR2 from the germline V gene are SNHLY and FYNNEI. This CDR3 comprises 10 residues. Written as DNA, the CDR3 is TGTGCCAGCAGGTCATTTGGCTACACCTTC. Translated: CASRSFGYTF.

This chain uses TRBV20-1 with TRBJ1-1; D is possibly TRBD1 (5 bases). Trimming pared 1 base from V and 6 bases from J, leaving 12 bases between. This CDR3 has 13 amino acids. Germline V lookup: CDR1 DFQATT, CDR2 SNEGSKA (reference sequence). The CDR3 DNA sequence: TGCAGTGCTAGAGCCCAGGGCGAAGCTGAAGCTTTCTTT. Protein: CSARAQGEAEAFF.

The chain combines TRBV28 with TRBJ2-1; 12 bases are a match to TRBD2. The CDR3 is 15 amino acids. The germline V gene encodes CDR1 MDHEN and CDR2 SYDVKM. Trimming cost V 8 bases and J 3 bases; bases outside gene matches: 5. The CDR3, as DNA: TGTGCCAGCCTACTAGCGGGGGGTTTCTACAATGAGCAGTTCTTC. It encodes CASLLAGGFYNEQFF.

This chain joins TRBV7-4 and TRBJ1-1; unclear D gene. This CDR3 contains 14 residues. V was cut by 6 bases and J by 1 base, with 12 bases left in between. Germline V CDR1 and CDR2: SGHVT, SQSDAQ. CDR3 amino acids: CASRKSEGNTEAFF. The CDR3 bases are TGTGCCAGCAGGAAGTCGGAGGGGAACACTGAAGCTTTCTTT.

This clonotype was recorded only once. The J gene is TRBJ1-1, the V gene TRBV6-2 or TRBV6-3, with TRBD1 as a possible D gene (5 bases). The CDR3 covers 13 residues. CDR1 is MNHEY, CDR2 SVGEGT, per germline. Deletions cut 7 bases from V and 4 bases from J, with 13 bases between. CDR3 in amino acids: CASKGRRTTEAFF. The CDR3 DNA sequence: TGTGCCAGCAAGGGGAGGAGGACCACTGAAGCTTTCTTT.

This clonotype was observed a single time. The chain has TRBV5-1 and TRBJ1-1; a possible D gene is TRBD1 (5 bases). The CDR3 covers 15 residues. Per germline, CDR1 SGHRS and CDR2 YFSETQ. V lost 4 bases and J lost 4, with 17 bases in between. The CDR3 spells CASSLMGGGVTEAFF. Written as DNA, the CDR3 is TGCGCCAGCAGCCTGATGGGTGGGGGGGTCACTGAAGCTTTCTTT.

This clonotype was seen many times. J is TRBJ1-1 and V is TRBV7-8, with a tentative D call TRBD1 (5 bases). CDR1 and CDR2 (germline): SGHVS, FQNEAQ. The V gene lost 0 bases and the J gene lost 1 base, with 12 bases spanning the gap. The CDR3 consists of 16 residues. In nucleotides, the CDR3 is TGTGCCAGCAGCTTAGCAGGATTCGGGGCGAACACTGAAGCTTTCTTT. It encodes CASSLAGFGANTEAFF.

A few counts support this clonotype. V gene TRBV7-9 combines with J gene TRBJ2-1, with D perhaps matching TRBD1 (6 bases). V was shortened by 7 bases and J by 7 bases, with 8 bases between the two germline ends. Germline V gene data show CDR1 as SEHNR and CDR2 as FQNEAQ (reference sequence). The CDR3 is made up of 11 amino acids. The DNA of the CDR3 is TGTGCCAGCATCAGGGGAAATGAGCAGTTCTTC. Protein product: CASIRGNEQFF.

The J gene is TRBJ1-5, the V gene TRBV18, with D unclear. Looked up from germline, CDR1 is KGHSH and CDR2 is LQKENI. CDR3 length: 13 residues. Trimming stripped 3 bases from V and 3 bases from J, with 6 bases between. CDR3 in amino acids: CASSPGSNQPQHF. In DNA, the CDR3 is TGTGCCAGCTCACCGGGTTCCAATCAGCCCCAGCATTTT.

This clonotype occurred a few times. The V gene is TRBV5-4, the J gene TRBJ2-2, with D possibly matching TRBD2 (6 bases). The CDR3 loop spans 16 amino acids. Germline lookup yields CDR1 SGHNT and CDR2 YYREEE (reference sequence). V lost 7 bases and J 2 bases, leaving 18 bases between the germline ends. The CDR3 DNA follows: TGTGCCAGCGGACTTAAAGCGGGCCCAAACACCGGGGAGCTGTTTTTT. Protein product: CASGLKAGPNTGELFF.

The chain uses TRBV7-8 and TRBJ2-5, with D hard to call. The V gene's germline CDR1 is SGHVS and CDR2 FQNEAQ. V shed 4 bases and J shed 8 bases, with 14 bases lying between them. The CDR3 is made up of 13 amino acids. The CDR3 spells CASSWSQLATQYF. Written as DNA, the CDR3 is TGTGCCAGCAGCTGGAGCCAGCTGGCCACCCAGTACTTC.

In its sample, this clonotype was seen many times. This sequence joins TRBV7-2 and TRBJ1-6; a possible D gene is TRBD1 (5 bases). The V end was cut by 5 bases, the J end by 8 bases, with 10 bases between. The length of the CDR3 is 13 residues. Germline V gene data show CDR1 as SGHTA and CDR2 as FQGNSA. CDR3 in DNA: TGTGCCAGCAGCGTCCAGGGTGATTCACCCCTCCACTTT. It translates to CASSVQGDSPLHF. Variable domain in full (rest from reference TRBV7-2 and TRBJ1-6): GAGVSQSPSNKVTEKGKDVELRCDPISGHTALYWYRQSLGQGLEFLIYFQGNSAPDKSGLPSDRFSAERTGGSVSTLTIQRTQQEDSAVYLCASSVQGDSPLHFGNGTRLTVT.

This clonotype was counted at least ten times. This chain connects TRBV27 to TRBJ2-3, with no clear D. The ends were cut back, 3 bases at V and 6 bases at J, with 10 bases in the middle. Germline V gives CDR1 MNHEY, CDR2 SMNVEV (reference sequence). CDR3 length: 13 residues. The CDR3 DNA reads TGTGCCAGCAGTTTTCGGTATTTGGATACGCAGTATTTT. It yields the protein CASSFRYLDTQYF.

This clonotype occurred many times. V is TRBV10-3 and J is TRBJ1-5, with 9 bases fitting TRBD1. Trimming took 2 bases from V and 5 from J; bases not matched to a gene: 1. Germline V gives CDR1 ENHRY, CDR2 SYGVKD. There are 14 residues in the CDR3. The CDR3 protein is CAISETGGDQPQHF. The CDR3, as DNA: TGTGCCATCAGTGAGACAGGGGGCGATCAGCCCCAGCATTTT.

The sample holds a few counts of this clonotype. V gene TRBV9 combines with J gene TRBJ2-1; 10 bases are a match to TRBD2. The CDR3 spans 14 residues. V was clipped by 4 bases and J by 7 bases; unmatched bases: 5. Germline CDR1 reads SGDLS; CDR2 reads YYNGEE. The CDR3 DNA is TGTGCCAGCAGCTTGGGACTAGCGTCGAATGAGCAGTTCTTC. Protein sequence: CASSLGLASNEQFF.

This clonotype has at least ten counts. The chain carries TRBV27 and TRBJ2-5; perhaps TRBD1 as D (6 bases). CDR1 MNHEY and CDR2 SMNVEV come from the germline V gene (reference sequence). This CDR3 spans 14 amino acids. Trimming removed 3 bases from V and 3 bases from J, with 11 bases in between. As DNA, the CDR3 is TGTGCCAGCAGTTTTTTTGGGGGCGAAGAGACCCAGTACTTC. Amino acids: CASSFFGGEETQYF.

This clonotype showed up many times. This chain joins TRBV7-6 and TRBJ2-1; unclear D gene. The CDR3 extends over 14 amino acids. The V end was cut by 8 bases, the J end by 2 bases, with 13 bases between. Germline V gene sequence: CDR1 SGHVS, CDR2 FNYEAQ. CDR3 sequence reads: CASSLRTAYNEQFF. The CDR3, as DNA: TGTGCCAGCTCTCTCCGGACGGCCTACAATGAGCAGTTCTTC.

This sequence joins TRBV6-2 or TRBV6-3 and TRBJ1-2; 7 bases align to TRBD1. V shed 2 bases, J shed 3 bases, and the junction held 3 bases outside the gene matches. The CDR3 runs 14 residues. Germline CDR1 MNHEY, CDR2 SVGEGT. The CDR3, as DNA: TGTGCCAGCAGTTACAAGGGACAGCACTATGGCTACACCTTC. It specifies CASSYKGQHYGYTF.

The chain uses TRBV29-1 and TRBJ1-1, with D unclear. The V end lost 2 bases, the J end lost 4 bases, and 14 bases lay between the germline ends. CDR1 and CDR2 from the germline V gene are SQVTM and ANQGSEA. The CDR3 has 14 residues. The CDR3 region has the DNA TGCAGCGTTGAATTCGGCGGATGGATCACTGAAGCTTTCTTT. It specifies CSVEFGGWITEAFF.

This clonotype was picked up many times. The chain couples TRBV28 to TRBJ2-7; a possible D gene is TRBD1 (6 bases). V was cut by 8 bases and J by 0 bases, with 8 bases left in between. Germline CDR1 is MDHEN and CDR2 is SYDVKM. This CDR3 is built from 12 residues. The CDR3 bases are TGTGCCAGCGGACAGAACTCCTACGAGCAGTACTTC. This sequence encodes CASGQNSYEQYF. Together with reference TRBV28 and TRBJ2-7, the CDR3 gives the full variable domain: DVKVTQSSRYLVKRTGEKVFLECVQDMDHENMFWYRQDPGLGLRLIYFSYDVKMKEKGDIPEGYSVSREKKERFSLILESASTNQTSMYLCASGQNSYEQYFGPGTRLTVT.

The sample holds a few counts of this clonotype. This chain links TRBV6-1 with TRBJ1-6; D is ambiguous. V lost 7 bases, J lost 10 bases, and 17 bases lay in between. CDR3 length: 14 residues. In germline, CDR1 is MNHNS, CDR2 SASEGT. The CDR3 sequence: CASTDRVRGSPLHF. CDR3 DNA sequence: TGTGCCAGCACCGACCGGGTCCGTGGGTCACCCCTCCACTTT.

The rearrangement joins TRBV2 to TRBJ2-5, with 8 bases lining up with TRBD2. The CDR3 is made up of 13 amino acids. Germline CDR1 reads SNHLY; CDR2 reads FYNNEI. V was clipped by 8 bases and J by 5 bases; unmatched bases: 7. CDR3 residues: CASGRGAGETQYF. DNA of the CDR3: TGTGCCAGCGGGCGGGGGGCCGGGGAGACCCAGTACTTC.

This chain links TRBV10-3 with TRBJ1-1, with TRBD1 as a possible D gene (5 bases). The V end was cut by 3 bases, the J end by 1 base, with 12 bases between. The CDR3 has 15 amino acids. The germline V gene has CDR1 ENHRY and CDR2 SYGVKD. In DNA, the CDR3 is TGTGCCATCAGTGACGGTGGGGCCCCGAACACTGAAGCTTTCTTT. Residues: CAISDGGAPNTEAFF.

The chain uses TRBV7-9 and TRBJ1-5; possibly TRBD1 for D (5 bases). V was trimmed by 5 bases and J by 9 bases, leaving 14 bases between them. The CDR3 runs 13 residues. Germline CDR1 SEHNR, CDR2 FQNEAQ (reference sequence). The CDR3 protein is CASSVDTGGPQHF. The CDR3 DNA sequence: TGTGCCAGCAGCGTCGACACCGGGGGGCCCCAGCATTTT.

The V gene is TRBV19, the J gene TRBJ2-2; either TRBD1 or TRBD2 may supply D (5 bases each). V lost 10 bases to trimming and J lost 1 base, with 10 bases between them. Germline CDR1 is LNHDA and CDR2 is SQIVND (reference sequence). This CDR3 is built from 13 residues. As DNA, the CDR3 is TGTGCCACCTGGGACCTGAACACCGGGGAGCTGTTTTTT. Translated, it gives CATWDLNTGELFF.

This clonotype was seen at least ten times. The J gene is TRBJ1-5, the V gene TRBV7-8; no definite D call. The CDR3 contains 14 residues. V lost 2 bases and J lost 4, with 9 bases in between. CDR1 and CDR2 (germline): SGHVS, FQNEAQ. The CDR3 loop is CASSLSGRNQPQHF. In nucleotides, the CDR3 is TGTGCCAGCAGCTTATCGGGGAGAAATCAGCCCCAGCATTTT.

The chain links TRBV20-1 to TRBJ1-2; D possibly corresponds to TRBD1 (6 bases). V shed 1 base and J shed 8 bases, with 11 bases lying between them. Germline-derived CDR1 and CDR2 are DFQATT and SNEGSKA (reference sequence). This CDR3 contains 12 residues. CDR3 coding DNA: TGCAGTGCTAGAGTGACAGGCCGGGGCTACACCTTC. This codes for CSARVTGRGYTF.

The chain is built from TRBV7-6 and TRBJ2-1; 12 bases are shared with TRBD2. From germline, CDR1 is SGHVS and CDR2 FNYEAQ. This CDR3 region has 17 residues. J was trimmed by 8 bases and V by 4 bases; bases with no gene match: 12. In nucleotides, the CDR3 is TGTGCCAGCAGCTCCCCCGGAGGCCTAGCGGGAGGGTATGAGCAGTTCTTC. Its protein is CASSSPGGLAGGYEQFF.

The genes are TRBV5-5 and TRBJ1-6; TRBD1 matches 9 bases. V was pared by 4 bases and J by 7 bases, with 3 bases of the junction left unmatched. The CDR3 spans 14 residues. The germline CDR1 and CDR2 sequences are SGHKS and YYEKEE (reference sequence). The CDR3 region has the DNA TGTGCCAGCAGCGCGGACAGGGGAAATTCACCCCTCCACTTT. Its translation: CASSADRGNSPLHF.